This T cell receptor beta chain was recovered during a study of cytomegalovirus exposure and HLA in healthy donors. Study-wide findings and caveats: There were some public TCRs occurring in many donors, but most TCR sequences were rare.

About this clone itself: The antigen remains unidentified.

CDR3 length equals 17 residues. Looked up from germline, CDR1 is SGHRS and CDR2 is YFSETQ. V shed 2 bases and J shed 4 bases, with 21 bases lying between them. Data came from immunoSEQ multiplex PCR; TCRdb stores just in-frame clones and leaves some out. The data hold a few hundred thousand clones, with about 89% observed a single time. Sequenced input: PBMCs. This chain connects TRBV5-1 to TRBJ1-1, with a possible D match to TRBD1 (6 bases). The TCR comes from a woman younger than 30 in good health and CMV-seronegative. CDR3: CASSFTPTGTGGTEAFF. The CDR3 DNA follows: TGCGCCAGCAGCTTCACACCCACAGGGACGGGCGGCACTGAAGCTTTCTTT. The whole variable domain, remainder taken from reference TRBV5-1 and TRBJ1-1, is KAGVTQTPRYLIKTRGQQVTLSCSPISGHRSVSWYQQTPGQGLQFLFEYFSETQRNKGNFPGRFSGRQFSNSRSEMNVSTLELGDSALYLCASSFTPTGTGGTEAFFGQGTRLTVV.